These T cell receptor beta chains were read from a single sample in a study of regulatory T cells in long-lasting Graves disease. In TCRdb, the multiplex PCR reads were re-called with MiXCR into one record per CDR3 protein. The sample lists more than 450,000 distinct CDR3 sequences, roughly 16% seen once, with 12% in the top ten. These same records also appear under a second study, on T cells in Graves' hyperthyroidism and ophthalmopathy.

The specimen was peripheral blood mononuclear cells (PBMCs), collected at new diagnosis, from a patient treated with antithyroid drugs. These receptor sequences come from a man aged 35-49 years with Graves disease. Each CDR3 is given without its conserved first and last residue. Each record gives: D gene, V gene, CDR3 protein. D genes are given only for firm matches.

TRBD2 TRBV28 ASSPSNPLAGGPYEQY
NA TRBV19 ASTPAGWAGELF
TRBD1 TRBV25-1 ASSVWTGGNYGYT
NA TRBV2 ASGAGVDEQF
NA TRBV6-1 ATARDSYSPPH
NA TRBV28 ATTSGTYEQY
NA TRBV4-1 ASSYPDSRNEKLF
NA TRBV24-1 ATSDSRGPGNTIY
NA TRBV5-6 ASRKGALYSGANVLT
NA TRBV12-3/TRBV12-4 ASSPRSRVRTEAF